The TCR beta chain under discussion was sequenced for a study of Graves' ophthalmopathy and Graves' hyperthyroidism. RNA transcripts were the template, and TCR beta CDR3 regions were amplified from them. First-round RT-PCR used HTBI primers; second-round multiplex PCR followed. TCRdb reprocessed the multiplex PCR reads via MiXCR and lists one record per CDR3 protein. The sample consists of hundreds of thousands of distinct CDR3 sequences, about a fifth of them appearing once. To note about this clonotype: Its cognate antigen is unknown.

Study-wide findings and caveats: The blood repertoire also included most expanded thyroid clonotypes above 0.001 frequency.

The diagnosis was founded upon clinical symptoms, serum thyroxine, TRAb, thyroid ultrasound and orbital computed tomography. Someone took the PBMCs out of around 10 ml of fresh peripheral blood. This CDR3 has 14 amino acids. The ends were cut back, 11 bases at V and 2 bases at J, with 19 bases in the middle. Germline V CDR1 and CDR2: MNHNS, SASEGT. This chain links TRBV6-1 with TRBJ2-7; D call uncertain. Sample: peripheral blood. The TCR sequence derives from a woman between 18 and 30 years old with stable Graves' hyperthyroidism. Some clones in this sample may be carry-over from other donors' samples. The CDR3 reads CAGTEGQFAYEQYF. In DNA, the CDR3 is TGTGCCGGCACTGAAGGGCAGTTCGCCTACGAGCAGTACTTC.